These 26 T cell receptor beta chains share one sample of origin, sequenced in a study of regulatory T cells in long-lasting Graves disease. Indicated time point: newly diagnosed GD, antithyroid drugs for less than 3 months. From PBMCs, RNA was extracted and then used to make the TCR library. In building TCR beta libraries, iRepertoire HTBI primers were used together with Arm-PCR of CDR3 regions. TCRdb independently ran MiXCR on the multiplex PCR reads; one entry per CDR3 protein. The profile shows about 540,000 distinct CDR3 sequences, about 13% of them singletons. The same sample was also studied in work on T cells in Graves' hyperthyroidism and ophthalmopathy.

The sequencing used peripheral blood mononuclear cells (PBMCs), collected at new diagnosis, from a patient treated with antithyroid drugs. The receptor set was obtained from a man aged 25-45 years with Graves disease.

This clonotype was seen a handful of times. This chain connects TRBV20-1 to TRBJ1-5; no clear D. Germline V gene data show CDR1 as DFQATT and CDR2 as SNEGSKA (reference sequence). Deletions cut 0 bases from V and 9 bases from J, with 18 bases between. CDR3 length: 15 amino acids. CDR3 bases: TGCAGTGCTAGAGAAATCGGGCAGCCTTGGGGGCCCCAGCATTTT. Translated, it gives CSAREIGQPWGPQHF.

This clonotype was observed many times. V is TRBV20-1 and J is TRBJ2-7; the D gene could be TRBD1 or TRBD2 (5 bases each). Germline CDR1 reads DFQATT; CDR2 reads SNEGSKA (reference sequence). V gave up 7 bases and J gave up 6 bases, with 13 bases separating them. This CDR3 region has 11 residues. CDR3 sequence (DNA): TGCAGTGTAGGGGAGCTCGGCGAGCAGTACTTC. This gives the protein CSVGELGEQYF.

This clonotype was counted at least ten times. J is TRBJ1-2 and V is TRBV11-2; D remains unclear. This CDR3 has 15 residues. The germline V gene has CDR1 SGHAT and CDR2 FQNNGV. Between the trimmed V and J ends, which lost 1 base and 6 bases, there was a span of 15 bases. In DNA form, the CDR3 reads TGTGCCAGCAGCTTAGTAGGCCCAGACGGGAATGGCTACACCTTC. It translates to CASSLVGPDGNGYTF. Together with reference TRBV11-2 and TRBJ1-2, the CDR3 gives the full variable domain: EAGVAQSPRYKIIEKRQSVAFWCNPISGHATLYWYQQILGQGPKLLIQFQNNGVVDDSQLPKDRFSAERLKGVDSTLKIQPAKLEDSAVYLCASSLVGPDGNGYTFGSGTRLTVV.

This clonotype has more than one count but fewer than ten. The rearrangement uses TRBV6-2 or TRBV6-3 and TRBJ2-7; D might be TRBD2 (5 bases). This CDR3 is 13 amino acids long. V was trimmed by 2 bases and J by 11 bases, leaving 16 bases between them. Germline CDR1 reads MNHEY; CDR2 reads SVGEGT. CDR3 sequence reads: CASSYLSRRIEYF. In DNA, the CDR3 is TGTGCCAGCAGTTACCTTAGTAGGAGGATAGAGTACTTC.

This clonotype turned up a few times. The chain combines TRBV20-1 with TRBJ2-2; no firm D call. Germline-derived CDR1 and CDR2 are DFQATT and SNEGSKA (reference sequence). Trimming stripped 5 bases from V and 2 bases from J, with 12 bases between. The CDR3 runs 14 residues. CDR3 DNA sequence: TGCAGTGCTTCTGATATATATAACACCGGGGAGCTGTTTTTT. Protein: CSASDIYNTGELFF.

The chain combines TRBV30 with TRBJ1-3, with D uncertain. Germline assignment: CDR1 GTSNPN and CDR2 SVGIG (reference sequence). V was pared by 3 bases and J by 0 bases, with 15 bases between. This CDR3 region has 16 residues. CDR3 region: CAWRNWRVPSGNTIYF. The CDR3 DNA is TGTGCCTGGAGAAATTGGAGGGTCCCCTCTGGAAACACCATATATTTT.

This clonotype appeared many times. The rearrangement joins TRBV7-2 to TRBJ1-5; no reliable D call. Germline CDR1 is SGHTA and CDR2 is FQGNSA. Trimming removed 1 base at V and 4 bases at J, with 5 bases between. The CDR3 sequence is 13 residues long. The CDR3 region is CASSLVRNQPQHF. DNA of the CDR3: TGTGCCAGCAGCTTAGTAAGAAATCAGCCCCAGCATTTT. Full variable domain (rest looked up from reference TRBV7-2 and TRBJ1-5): GAGVSQSPSNKVTEKGKDVELRCDPISGHTALYWYRQSLGQGLEFLIYFQGNSAPDKSGLPSDRFSAERTGGSVSTLTIQRTQQEDSAVYLCASSLVRNQPQHFGDGTRLSIL.

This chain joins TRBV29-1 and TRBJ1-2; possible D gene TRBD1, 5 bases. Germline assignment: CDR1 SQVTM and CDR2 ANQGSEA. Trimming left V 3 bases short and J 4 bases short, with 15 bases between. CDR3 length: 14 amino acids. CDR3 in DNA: TGCAGCGTTGATAGAGAGGGGATCGGCTATGGCTACACCTTC. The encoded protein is CSVDREGIGYGYTF.

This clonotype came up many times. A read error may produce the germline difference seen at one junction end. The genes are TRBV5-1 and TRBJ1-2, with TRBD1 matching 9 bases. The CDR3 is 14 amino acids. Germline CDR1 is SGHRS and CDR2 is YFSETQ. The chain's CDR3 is CASSLSGQGYGYTF. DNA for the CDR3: TGTGCCAGCAGTTTATCGGGACAGGGCTATGGCTACACCTTC.

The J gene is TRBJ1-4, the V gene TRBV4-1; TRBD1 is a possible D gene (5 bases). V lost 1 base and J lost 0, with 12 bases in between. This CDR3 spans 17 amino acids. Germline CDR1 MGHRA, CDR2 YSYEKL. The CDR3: CASSQAAGAATNEKLFF. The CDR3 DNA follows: TGCGCCAGCAGCCAAGCTGCCGGGGCCGCAACTAATGAAAAACTGTTTTTT.

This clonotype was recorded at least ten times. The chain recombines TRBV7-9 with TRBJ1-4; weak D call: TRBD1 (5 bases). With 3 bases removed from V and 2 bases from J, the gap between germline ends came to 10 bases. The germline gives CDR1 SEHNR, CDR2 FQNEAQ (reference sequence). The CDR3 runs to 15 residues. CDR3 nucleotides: TGTGCCAGCAGCTTCCAGGGTCTGACTAATGAAAAACTGTTTTTT. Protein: CASSFQGLTNEKLFF.

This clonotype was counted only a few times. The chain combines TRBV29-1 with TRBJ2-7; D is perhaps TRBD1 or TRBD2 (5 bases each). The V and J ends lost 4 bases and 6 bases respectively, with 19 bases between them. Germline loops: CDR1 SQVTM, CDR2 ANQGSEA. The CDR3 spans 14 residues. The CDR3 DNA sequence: TGCAGCGTTGTCCGGGACCTTGCGGTTTCCGAGCAGTACTTC. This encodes CSVVRDLAVSEQYF.

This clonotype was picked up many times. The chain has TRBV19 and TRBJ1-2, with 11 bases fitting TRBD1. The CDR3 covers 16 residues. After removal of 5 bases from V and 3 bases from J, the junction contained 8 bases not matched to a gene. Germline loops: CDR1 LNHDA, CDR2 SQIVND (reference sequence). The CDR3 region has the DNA TGTGCCAGTAGTTTGGGACAGGGGGACCGCTACTATGGCTACACCTTC. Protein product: CASSLGQGDRYYGYTF.

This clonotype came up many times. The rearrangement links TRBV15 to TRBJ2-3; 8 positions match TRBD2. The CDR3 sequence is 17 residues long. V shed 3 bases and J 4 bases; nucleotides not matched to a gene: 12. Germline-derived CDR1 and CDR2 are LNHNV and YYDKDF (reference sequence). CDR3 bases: TGTGCCACCAGCAGGCCCCCGGGACTAGAAGCAGCAGATACGCAGTATTTT. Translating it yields CATSRPPGLEAADTQYF. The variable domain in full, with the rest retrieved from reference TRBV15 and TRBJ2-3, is DAMVIQNPRYQVTQFGKPVTLSCSQTLNHNVMYWYQQKSSQAPKLLFHYYDKDFNNEADTPDNFQSRRPNTSFCFLDIRSPGLGDTAMYLCATSRPPGLEAADTQYFGPGTRLTVL.

CDR3 loop: CASSDRHRTLGETQYF. CDR3 in DNA: TGTGCCAGCAGTGATCGGCACAGGACCTTGGGCGAGACCCAGTACTTC. The chain recombines TRBV25-1 with TRBJ2-5; TRBD1 might be the D (5 bases). V was cut by 3 bases and J by 5 bases, with 19 bases left in between. CDR1 MGHDK and CDR2 SYGVNS come from the germline V gene. The length of the CDR3 is 16 residues.

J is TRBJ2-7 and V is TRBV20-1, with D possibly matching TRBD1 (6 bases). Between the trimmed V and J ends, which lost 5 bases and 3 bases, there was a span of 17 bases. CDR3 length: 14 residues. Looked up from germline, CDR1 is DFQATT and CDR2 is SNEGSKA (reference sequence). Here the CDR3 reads CSADQGKGSYEQYF. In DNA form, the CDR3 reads TGCAGTGCTGATCAGGGGAAGGGGAGCTACGAGCAGTACTTC.

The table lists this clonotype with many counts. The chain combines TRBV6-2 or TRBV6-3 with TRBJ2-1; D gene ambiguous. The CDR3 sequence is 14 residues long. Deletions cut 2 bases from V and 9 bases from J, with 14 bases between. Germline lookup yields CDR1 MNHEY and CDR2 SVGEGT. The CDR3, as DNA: TGTGCCAGCAGTTACCGACACGGGCAGGTTGAGCAGTTCTTC. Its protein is CASSYRHGQVEQFF.

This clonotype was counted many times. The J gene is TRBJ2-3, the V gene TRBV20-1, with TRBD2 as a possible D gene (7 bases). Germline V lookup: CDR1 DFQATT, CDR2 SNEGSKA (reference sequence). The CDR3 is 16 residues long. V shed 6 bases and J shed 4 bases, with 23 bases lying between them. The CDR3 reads CSALPGAGDRADTQYF. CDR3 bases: TGCAGTGCGCTCCCAGGGGCGGGAGATCGAGCAGATACGCAGTATTTT.

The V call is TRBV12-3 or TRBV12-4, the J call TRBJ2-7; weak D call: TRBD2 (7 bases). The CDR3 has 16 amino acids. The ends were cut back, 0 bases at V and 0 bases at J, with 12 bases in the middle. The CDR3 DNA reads TGTGCCAGCAGTTTAGCGGTGGGGGGGCGCTCCTACGAGCAGTACTTC. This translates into CASSLAVGGRSYEQYF.

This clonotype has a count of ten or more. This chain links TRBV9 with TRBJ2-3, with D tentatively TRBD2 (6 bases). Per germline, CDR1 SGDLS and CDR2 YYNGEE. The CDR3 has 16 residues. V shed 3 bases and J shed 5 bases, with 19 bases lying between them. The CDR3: CASSEDYGGKLDTQYF. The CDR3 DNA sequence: TGTGCCAGCAGCGAGGACTATGGCGGGAAGTTAGATACGCAGTATTTT.

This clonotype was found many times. Here the CDR3 DNA reads TGTGCCAGCAGCCGGGACAGGGGACTCATGAACACTGAAGCTTTCTTT. Translation: CASSRDRGLMNTEAFF. This chain connects TRBV12-3 or TRBV12-4 to TRBJ1-1; 10 positions match TRBD1. This CDR3 has 16 residues. Losses at the gene ends were 6 bases for V and 0 bases for J; bases not matched to a gene: 7.

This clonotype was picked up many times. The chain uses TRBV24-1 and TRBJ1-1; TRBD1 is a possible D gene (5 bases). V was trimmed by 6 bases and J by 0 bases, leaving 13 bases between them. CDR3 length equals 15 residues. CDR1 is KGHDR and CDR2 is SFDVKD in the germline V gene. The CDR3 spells CATSKSTGMNTEAFF. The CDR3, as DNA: TGTGCCACCAGTAAATCAACAGGTATGAACACTGAAGCTTTCTTT.

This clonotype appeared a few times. The CDR3 loop reads CASSIDPRSIQYF. For the CDR3, the DNA is TGTGCCAGTAGTATAGACCCGCGGTCCATTCAGTACTTC. The chain links TRBV19 to TRBJ2-4, with unresolved D. This CDR3 has 13 amino acids. Trimming removed 0 bases at V and 9 bases at J, with 9 bases between. Germline V gene data show CDR1 as LNHDA and CDR2 as SQIVND (reference sequence).

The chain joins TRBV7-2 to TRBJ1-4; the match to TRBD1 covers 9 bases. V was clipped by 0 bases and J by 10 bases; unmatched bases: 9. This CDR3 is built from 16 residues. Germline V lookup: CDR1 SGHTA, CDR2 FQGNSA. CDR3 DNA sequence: TGTGCCAGCAGCTTAGCTTCGGCCGGGACAGGGCGAAAACTGTTTTTT. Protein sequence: CASSLASAGTGRKLFF.

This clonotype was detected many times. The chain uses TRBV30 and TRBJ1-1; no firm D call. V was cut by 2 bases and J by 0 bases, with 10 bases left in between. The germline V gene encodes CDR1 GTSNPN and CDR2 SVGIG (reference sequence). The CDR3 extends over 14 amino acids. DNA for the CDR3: TGTGCCTGGAGTCCCCCCCCTATGAACACTGAAGCTTTCTTT. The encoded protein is CAWSPPPMNTEAFF.

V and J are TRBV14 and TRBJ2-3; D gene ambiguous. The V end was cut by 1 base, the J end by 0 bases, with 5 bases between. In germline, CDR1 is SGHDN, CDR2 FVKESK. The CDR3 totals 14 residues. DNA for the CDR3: TGTGCCAGCAGCCAAGCCCATAGCACAGATACGCAGTATTTT. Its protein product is CASSQAHSTDTQYF. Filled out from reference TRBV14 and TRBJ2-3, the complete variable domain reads EAGVTQFPSHSVIEKGQTVTLRCDPISGHDNLYWYRRVMGKEIKFLLHFVKESKQDESGMPNNRFLAERTGGTYSTLKVQPAELEDSGVYFCASSQAHSTDTQYFGPGTRLTVL.